This T cell receptor beta chain appears in the sequencing data of a study of CD8+CD57+ T cells in acquired aplastic anemia. Overall study context: The mean DNA yield obtained from sorted CD4+ and CD8+ cells came to roughly 3.4 ug. Whole-study findings and limits: No significant difference in CD8+ Simpson's diversity was found between patients and controls.

Genomic DNA, serving as template, underwent TCR beta VDJ and CDR3 profiling. TCRdb reprocessed the reads via MiXCR and lists one record per CDR3 protein. In the table there are around 400,000 distinct CDR3 sequences, approximately 70% of which are singletons. Worth noting for this clonotype: Its antigen is undetermined. Mismatch with germline at one junction end may stem from a read error.

Germline CDR1 and CDR2: DFQATT and SNEGSKA (reference sequence). There are 13 residues in the CDR3. The chain combines TRBV20-1 with TRBJ2-3; D gene ambiguous. The specimen was sorted CD4+, CD8+, or CD8+CD57+ T cells (not recorded which) from PBMCs. The receptor's source is a human donor in good health, serving as a control. CDR3 sequence reads: CSARDILYGTQYF. The CDR3 DNA reads TGCAGTGCCAGAGACATACTCTATGGTACGCAGTATTTT.